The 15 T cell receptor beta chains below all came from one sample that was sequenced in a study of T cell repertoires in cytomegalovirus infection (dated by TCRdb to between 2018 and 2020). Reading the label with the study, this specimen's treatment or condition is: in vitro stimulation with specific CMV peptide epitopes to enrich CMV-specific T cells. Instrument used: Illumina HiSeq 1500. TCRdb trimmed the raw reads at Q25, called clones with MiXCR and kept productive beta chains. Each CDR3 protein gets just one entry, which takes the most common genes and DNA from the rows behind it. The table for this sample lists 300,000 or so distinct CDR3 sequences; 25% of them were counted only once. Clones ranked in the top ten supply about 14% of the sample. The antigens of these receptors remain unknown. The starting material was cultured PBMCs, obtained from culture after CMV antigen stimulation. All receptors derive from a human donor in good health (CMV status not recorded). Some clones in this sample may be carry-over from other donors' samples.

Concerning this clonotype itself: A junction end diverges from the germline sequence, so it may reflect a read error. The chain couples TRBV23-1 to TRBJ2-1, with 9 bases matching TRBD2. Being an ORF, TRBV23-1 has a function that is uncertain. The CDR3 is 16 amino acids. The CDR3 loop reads CANSQETSGENNEQFF. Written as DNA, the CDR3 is TGCGCCAACAGTCAAGAGACTAGCGGAGAGAACAATGAGCAGTTCTTC.

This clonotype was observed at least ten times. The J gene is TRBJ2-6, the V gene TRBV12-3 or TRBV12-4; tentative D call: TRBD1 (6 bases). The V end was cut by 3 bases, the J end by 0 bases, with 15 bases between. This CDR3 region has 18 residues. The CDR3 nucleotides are TGTGCCAGCAGTTTCACGACAGGCGGCGGCTCTGGGGCCAACGTCCTGACTTTC. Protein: CASSFTTGGGSGANVLTF.

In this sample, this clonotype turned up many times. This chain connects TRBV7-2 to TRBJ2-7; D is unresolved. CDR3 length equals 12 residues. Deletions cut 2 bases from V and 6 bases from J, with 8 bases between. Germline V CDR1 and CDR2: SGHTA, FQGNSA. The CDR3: CASSLMSREQYF. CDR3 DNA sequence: TGTGCCAGCAGCTTAATGTCGCGCGAGCAGTACTTC. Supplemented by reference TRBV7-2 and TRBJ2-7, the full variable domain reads GAGVSQSPSNKVTEKGKDVELRCDPISGHTALYWYRQSLGQGLEFLIYFQGNSAPDKSGLPSDRFSAERTGGSVSTLTIQRTQQEDSAVYLCASSLMSREQYFGPGTRLTVT.

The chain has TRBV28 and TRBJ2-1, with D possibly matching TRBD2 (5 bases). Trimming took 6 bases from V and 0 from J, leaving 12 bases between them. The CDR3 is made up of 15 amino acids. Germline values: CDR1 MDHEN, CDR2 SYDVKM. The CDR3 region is CASRSSLSSYNEQFF. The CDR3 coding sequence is TGTGCCAGCAGGTCTAGCTTAAGCTCCTACAATGAGCAGTTCTTC. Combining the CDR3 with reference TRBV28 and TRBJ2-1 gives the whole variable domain DVKVTQSSRYLVKRTGEKVFLECVQDMDHENMFWYRQDPGLGLRLIYFSYDVKMKEKGDIPEGYSVSREKKERFSLILESASTNQTSMYLCASRSSLSSYNEQFFGPGTRLTVL.

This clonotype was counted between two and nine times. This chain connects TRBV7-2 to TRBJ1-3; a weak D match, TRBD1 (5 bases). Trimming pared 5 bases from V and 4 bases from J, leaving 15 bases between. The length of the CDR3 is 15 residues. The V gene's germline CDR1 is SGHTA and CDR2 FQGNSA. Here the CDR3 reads CASSPGGSDGNTIYF. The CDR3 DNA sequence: TGTGCCAGCAGCCCCGGGGGATCCGACGGAAACACCATATATTTT.

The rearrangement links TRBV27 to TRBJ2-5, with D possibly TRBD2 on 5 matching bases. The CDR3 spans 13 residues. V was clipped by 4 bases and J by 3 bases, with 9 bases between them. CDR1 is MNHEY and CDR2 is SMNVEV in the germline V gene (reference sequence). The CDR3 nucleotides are TGTGCCAGCAGTTGGAGCGGAAAAGAGACCCAGTACTTC. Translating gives CASSWSGKETQYF.

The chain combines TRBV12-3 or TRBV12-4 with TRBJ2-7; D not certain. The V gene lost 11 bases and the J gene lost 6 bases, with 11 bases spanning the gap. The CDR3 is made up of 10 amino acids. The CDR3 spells CAPGQVEQYF. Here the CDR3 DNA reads TGTGCCCCCGGCCAAGTCGAGCAGTACTTC.

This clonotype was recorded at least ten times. The CDR3 region is CASSQTRTITDTQYF. As DNA, the CDR3 is TGTGCCAGCAGCCAAACTCGGACCATCACAGATACGCAGTATTTT. This sequence joins TRBV7-2 and TRBJ2-3; D gene ambiguous. The germline CDR1 and CDR2 sequences are SGHTA and FQGNSA. Deletions cut 5 bases from V and 2 bases from J, with 14 bases between. The CDR3 is made up of 15 amino acids.

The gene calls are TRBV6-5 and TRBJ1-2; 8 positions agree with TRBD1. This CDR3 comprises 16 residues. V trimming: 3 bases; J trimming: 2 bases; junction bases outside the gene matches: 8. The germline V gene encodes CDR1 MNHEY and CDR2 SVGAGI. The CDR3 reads CASSYYGQGVNYGYTF. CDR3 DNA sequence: TGTGCCAGCAGTTATTACGGACAGGGAGTGAACTATGGCTACACCTTC.

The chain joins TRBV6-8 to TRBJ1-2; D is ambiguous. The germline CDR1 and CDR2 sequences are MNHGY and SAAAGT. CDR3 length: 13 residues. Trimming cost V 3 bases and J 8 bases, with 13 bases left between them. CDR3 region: CASSYTATGGYTF. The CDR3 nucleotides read TGTGCCAGCAGTTATACGGCCACGGGAGGCTACACCTTC.

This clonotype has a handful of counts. CDR3 in amino acids: CASSPRQTSTDTQYF. CDR3 bases: TGTGCCAGCAGCCCACGGCAAACTAGCACAGATACGCAGTATTTT. The rearrangement joins TRBV28 to TRBJ2-3; D gene uncertain. CDR1 and CDR2 from the germline V gene are MDHEN and SYDVKM. The CDR3 covers 15 residues. With 6 bases removed from V and 0 bases from J, the gap between germline ends came to 13 bases.

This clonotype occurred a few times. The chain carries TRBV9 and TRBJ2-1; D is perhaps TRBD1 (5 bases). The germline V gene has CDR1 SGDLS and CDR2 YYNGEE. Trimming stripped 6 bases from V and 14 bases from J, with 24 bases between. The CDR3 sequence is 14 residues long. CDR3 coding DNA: TGTGCCAGCAATGGTATTGGTTCTGGGGCGGCCGAGTTCTTC. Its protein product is CASNGIGSGAAEFF.

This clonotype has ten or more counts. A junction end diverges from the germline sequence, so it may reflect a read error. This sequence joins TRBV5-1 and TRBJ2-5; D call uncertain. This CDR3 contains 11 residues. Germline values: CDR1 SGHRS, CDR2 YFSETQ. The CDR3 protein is CASSLAETQYF. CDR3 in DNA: TGTGCCAGCAGCTTAGCTGAGACCCAGTACTTC. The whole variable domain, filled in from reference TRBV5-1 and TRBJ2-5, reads KAGVTQTPRYLIKTRGQQVTLSCSPISGHRSVSWYQQTPGQGLQFLFEYFSETQRNKGNFPGRFSGRQFSNSRSEMNVSTLELGDSALYLCASSLAETQYFGPGTRLLVL.

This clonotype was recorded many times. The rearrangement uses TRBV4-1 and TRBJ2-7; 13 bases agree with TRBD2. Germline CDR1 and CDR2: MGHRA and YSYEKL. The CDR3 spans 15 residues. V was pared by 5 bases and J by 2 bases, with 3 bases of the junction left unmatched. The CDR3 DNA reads TGCGCCAGCAGCTTCGGGACTAGCGGGACCTACGAGCAGTACGTC. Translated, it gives CASSFGTSGTYEQYV.

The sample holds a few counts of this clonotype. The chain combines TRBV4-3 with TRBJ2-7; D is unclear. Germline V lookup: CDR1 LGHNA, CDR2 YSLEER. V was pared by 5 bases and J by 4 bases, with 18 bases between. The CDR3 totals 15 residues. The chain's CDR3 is CASSFQDVAEYEQYV. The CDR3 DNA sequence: TGCGCCAGCAGCTTTCAAGACGTAGCAGAGTACGAGCAGTACGTC.